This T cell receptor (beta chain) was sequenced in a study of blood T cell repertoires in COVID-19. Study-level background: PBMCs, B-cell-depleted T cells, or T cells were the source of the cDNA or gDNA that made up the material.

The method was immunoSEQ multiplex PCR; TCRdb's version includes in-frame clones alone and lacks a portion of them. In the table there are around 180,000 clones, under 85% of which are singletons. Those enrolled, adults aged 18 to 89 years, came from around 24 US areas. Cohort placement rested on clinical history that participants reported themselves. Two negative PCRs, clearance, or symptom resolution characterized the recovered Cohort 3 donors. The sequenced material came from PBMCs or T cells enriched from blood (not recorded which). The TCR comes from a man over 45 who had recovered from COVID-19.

CDR3 residues: CASSDTQGTDTQYF. CDR3 DNA sequence: TGCGCCAGCAGTGATACCCAGGGCACAGATACGCAGTATTTT. The chain combines TRBV10-2 with TRBJ2-3; no reliable D call. Deletions cut 3 bases from V and 1 base from J, with 8 bases between. Germline V gene lookup returns CDR1 WSHSY and CDR2 SAAADI. This CDR3 comprises 14 residues.